This passage covers 16 T cell receptor beta chains from one sample sequenced in a study of blood T cell repertoires in COVID-19 (dated by TCRdb to the early 2020s). The library was built by means of the immunoSEQ multiplex PCR assay. This immuneACCESS table, as held by TCRdb, lists in-frame sequences with V and J called but not all clones. Of the missing ones, under half trace to an unresolved V gene in checked studies; the others have no known cause. The sample data list hundreds of thousands of clones, and 86% of these were observed just once. The top ten clones comprise roughly 4.5% of the sample. The sequencing input was PBMCs or T cells enriched from blood (not recorded which). The receptors originated from a woman aged 25-40 years who had been exposed to COVID-19.

Only one count was recorded for this clone. The chain is built from TRBV2 and TRBJ1-4; 7 nucleotides agree with TRBD1. The ends lost 8 bases at V and 0 bases at J; junction bases unmatched: 6. The V gene's germline CDR1 is SNHLY and CDR2 FYNNEI. CDR3 length: 15 amino acids. CDR3 loop: CASGRTGATNEKLFF. CDR3 coding DNA: TGTGCCAGCGGACGGACAGGCGCAACTAATGAAAAACTGTTTTTT.

The chain carries TRBV30 and TRBJ1-1; no clear D. CDR1 and CDR2 (germline): GTSNPN, SVGIG (reference sequence). V lost 4 bases and J 1 base, leaving 10 bases between the germline ends. The CDR3 has 13 amino acids. The CDR3 here is CAWTSGGNTEAFF. CDR3 nucleotide sequence: TGTGCCTGGACCTCCGGCGGGAACACTGAAGCTTTCTTT.

The chain links TRBV24-1 to TRBJ1-2; TRBD1 agrees at 7 bases. Germline loops: CDR1 KGHDR, CDR2 SFDVKD. Unmatched junction bases numbered 2, after V lost 4 bases and J lost 7 bases. The CDR3 spans 12 residues. CDR3 region: CATSERTGGYTF. The CDR3 DNA is TGTGCCACCAGTGAGCGGACAGGTGGCTACACCTTC.

This clone was counted a few times. V is TRBV11-3 and J is TRBJ2-4; 8 bases agree with TRBD2. This CDR3 region has 14 residues. The V gene's germline CDR1 is SGHNT and CDR2 YENEEA. The ends lost 1 base at V and 5 bases at J; junction bases unmatched: 1. CDR3 in DNA: TGTGCCAGCAGCTTAGGCGGGGGGCAAAACATTCAGTACTTC. This encodes CASSLGGGQNIQYF.

This chain links TRBV27 with TRBJ1-1, with 9 nucleotides matching TRBD1. V was clipped by 5 bases and J by 1 base; unmatched bases: 2. The length of the CDR3 is 14 residues. Germline CDR1 reads MNHEY; CDR2 reads SMNVEV (reference sequence). Here the CDR3 reads CASSLGQGNTEAFF. The CDR3 bases are TGTGCCAGCAGTCTGGGACAGGGGAACACTGAAGCTTTCTTT.

V gene TRBV28 combines with J gene TRBJ1-1; 7 nucleotides line up with TRBD1. The length of the CDR3 is 18 residues. The junction had 21 bases not matched to a gene; V was cut back by 7 bases and J by 4 bases. Germline values: CDR1 MDHEN, CDR2 SYDVKM. CDR3 DNA sequence: TGTGCCAGCACTCAAATCGTATATCATTCTACAGGGGCCACTGAAGCTTTCTTT. It specifies CASTQIVYHSTGATEAFF.

The chain couples TRBV24-1 to TRBJ2-7, with 8 bases that match TRBD1. V was clipped by 10 bases and J by 5 bases; unmatched bases: 18. The CDR3 runs 16 residues. Germline V gene data show CDR1 as KGHDR and CDR2 as SFDVKD. CDR3 loop: CATFFQSVTGENEQYF. The CDR3 DNA reads as TGTGCCACTTTTTTCCAATCTGTGACAGGGGAAAACGAGCAGTACTTC.

The chain uses TRBV29-1 and TRBJ1-1; 7 bases line up with TRBD1. CDR3 length equals 15 residues. V shed 1 base and J 5 bases; nucleotides not matched to a gene: 10. CDR1 SQVTM and CDR2 ANQGSEA come from the germline V gene. The CDR3 DNA follows: TGCAGCGTTGAAGGCCCAGGGGGGCGGCGGACTGAAGCTTTCTTT. The encoded protein is CSVEGPGGRRTEAFF.

The CDR3: CASGGYTF. In nucleotides, the CDR3 is TGTGCCAGTGGCGGCTACACCTTC. This chain joins TRBV19 and TRBJ1-2; D is undetermined. The CDR3 runs 8 residues. Trimming removed 8 bases at V and 8 bases at J, with 3 bases between. CDR1 is LNHDA, CDR2 SQIVND, per germline (reference sequence).

The gene calls are TRBV19 and TRBJ1-2, with 8 positions matching TRBD1. V lost 3 bases and J lost 3; bases outside the gene matches: 3. This CDR3 has 14 amino acids. CDR1 and CDR2 from the germline V gene are LNHDA and SQIVND (reference sequence). This CDR3 is CASSIGTGYYGYTF. In DNA, the CDR3 is TGTGCCAGTAGTATTGGGACAGGCTACTATGGCTACACCTTC.

The chain employs TRBV3-1 (or the pseudogene TRBV3-2) and TRBJ2-3, with a weak D call TRBD1 (6 bases). Trimming shortened V by 3 bases and J by 1 base, and 11 bases separated the two germline ends. Germline values: CDR1 LGHDT, CDR2 YNNKEL (reference sequence). This CDR3 has 15 amino acids. CDR3 bases: TGTGCCAGCAGCCAGGCAGGGGCGGGCACAGATACGCAGTATTTT. This codes for CASSQAGAGTDTQYF.

The chain is built from TRBV24-1 and TRBJ1-2; 7 nucleotides agree with TRBD1. CDR1 and CDR2 (germline): KGHDR, SFDVKD. After removal of 1 base from V and 2 bases from J, the junction contained 3 bases not matched to a gene. The CDR3 consists of 15 residues. The CDR3 nucleotides are TGTGCCACCAGTGATTTCTCACAGGGGAACTATGGCTACACCTTC. It translates to CATSDFSQGNYGYTF.

This clone has more than one count but fewer than ten. The DNA of the CDR3 is TGTGCCAGCAGTGAAACACAAGCAACTAATGAAAAACTGTTTTTT. This gives the protein CASSETQATNEKLFF. The chain links TRBV6-1 to TRBJ1-4; no clear D gene. CDR3 length: 15 amino acids. From germline, CDR1 is MNHNS and CDR2 SASEGT. The V gene lost 2 bases and the J gene lost 0 bases, with 7 bases spanning the gap.

The V call is TRBV11-3, the J call TRBJ2-3, with TRBD2 matching 12 bases. CDR1 SGHNT and CDR2 YENEEA come from the germline V gene. The CDR3 has 16 residues. The V segment lost 1 base and the J segment 3 bases; nucleotides outside the gene matches: 2. CDR3 region: CASSLGTSGATDTQYF. The CDR3 region has the DNA TGTGCCAGCAGCTTAGGGACTAGCGGGGCGACAGATACGCAGTATTTT.

The CDR3 nucleotides read TGTGCCAGCACCGTCTTCGATGGTAGCGGGGGGCTTACAGATACGCAGTATTTT. Translated, it gives CASTVFDGSGGLTDTQYF. The gene calls are TRBV5-4 and TRBJ2-3; TRBD2 matches at 10 bases. This CDR3 has 18 amino acids. Germline V lookup: CDR1 SGHNT, CDR2 YYREEE (reference sequence). The J segment lost 3 bases and the V segment lost 6 bases, leaving 16 bases of the junction unmatched.

CDR3 residues: CASSLDRDYTGELFF. CDR3 sequence (DNA): TGTGCCAGCAGCTTGGACAGGGATTACACCGGGGAGCTGTTTTTT. The V and J genes are TRBV5-5 and TRBJ2-2; D is perhaps TRBD1 (6 bases). Trimming took 0 bases from V and 3 from J, leaving 9 bases between them. This CDR3 is 15 amino acids long. From germline, CDR1 is SGHKS and CDR2 YYEKEE (reference sequence). Combining the CDR3 with reference TRBV5-5 and TRBJ2-2 gives the whole variable domain DAGVTQSPTHLIKTRGQQVTLRCSPISGHKSVSWYQQVLGQGPQFIFQYYEKEERGRGNFPDRFSARQFPNYSSELNVNALLLGDSALYLCASSLDRDYTGELFFGEGSRLTVL.